This TCR beta chain is drawn from a study of response to subunit inactivated influenza vaccine (dated by TCRdb to 2016 to 2018). As for the study more broadly: The study used deep quantitative T cell receptor repertoire profiling to track responses to a trivalent subunit inactivated influenza vaccine.

The sample's time point label, in plain terms: around 42 days after influenza vaccine administration. A distance of 19 bases separates the germline ends of V and J, which lose 11 bases and 4 bases respectively. The CDR3, from cysteine to phenylalanine, totals 14 residues. The retained sequence is limited to the CDR3, 42 bases, with the frame set at the first base. Study-wide conclusions, independent of this receptor: The authors suggested that each seasonal influenza vaccination may recruit only a limited number of new T cells.

To prepare the library, RT-PCR was applied. Sequenced using an Illumina HiSeq 2500. TCRdb itself trimmed the public reads at Q25 with fastp, ran MiXCR and retained productive beta chains. Entries that share a CDR3 protein sequence are merged under the most common genes and DNA. The sample data list about 480,000 distinct CDR3 sequences, and roughly 11% of these were observed just once. The ten top clones hold over 9.5% of the sample. This clonotype was counted only a few times. What this receptor recognizes is not known. No clone much larger than this one lies a single base away; base qualities are absent.

Sequencing was performed on PBMCs from blood, taken 45 days after vaccination. This receptor was taken from a man in his forties or fifties who received an inactivated influenza vaccine. Donor details come from another sample of the same person, matched by shared clones. The rearranged segments are TRBV12-3 or TRBV12-4 and TRBJ2-3, with the D gene too uncertain to name. The DNA sequence is TGTGCCTCAAAAATCGGGCTATTTCCAGATACGCAGTATTTT. Its translation is CASKIGLFPDTQYF.